A selection of T cell receptor beta chains follows, all from one sample in a study of T cells in Graves' hyperthyroidism and ophthalmopathy. TCRdb ran MiXCR on the multiplex PCR reads and lists one entry per CDR3 protein. The sample holds about 270,000 distinct CDR3 sequences, over 20% seen once. The specimen sequenced was blood. The origin of the receptors is a woman aged 40 to 50 with Graves' ophthalmopathy. Each CDR3 is given with its conserved first and last residue. The D gene is left open where the match is weak. Rows give clone size only sometimes, using once, few, many, or a class for an expanded clone.

D gene	J gene	clone size	V gene	CDR3 protein	CDR3 DNA
TRBD2	TRBJ2-7	many	TRBV6-1	CASSFGTSGNEQYF	TGTGCCAGCAGCTTCGGGACTAGCGGGAACGAGCAGTACTTC
TRBD1	TRBJ2-6	many	TRBV10-3	CATGQQISGANVLTF	TGTGCAACGGGACAGCAGATCTCTGGGGCCAACGTCCTGACTTTC
-	TRBJ2-7	-	TRBV7-2	CASSLAQQVTYEQYF	TGTGCCAGCAGCTTAGCCCAACAGGTTACCTACGAGCAGTACTTC
TRBD1	TRBJ1-1	-	TRBV12-3/TRBV12-4	CASSLALGTGMKAFF	TGTGCCAGCAGTTTAGCGCTCGGGACAGGGATGAAAGCTTTCTTT
TRBD1	TRBJ2-2	many	TRBV6-2/TRBV6-3	CASSSPGQVGDLRSWELFF	TGTGCCAGCAGTTCACCCGGACAGGTGGGGGACCTACGGAGCTGGGAGCTGTTTTTT
-	TRBJ2-4	many	TRBV4-2	CASSQGIAPGVGIQYF	TGTGCCAGCAGCCAAGGGATAGCTCCCGGGGTGGGCATTCAGTACTTC
-	TRBJ2-5	few	TRBV12-3/TRBV12-4	CASSPSTAGAQQETQYF	TGTGCCAGCAGTCCCTCGACGGCAGGGGCGCAACAAGAGACCCAGTACTTC
TRBD1	TRBJ2-5	-	TRBV7-8	CASSSPTGGTETQYF	TGTGCCAGCAGCTCACCGACAGGGGGCACGGAGACCCAGTACTTC
TRBD1	TRBJ1-3	many	TRBV5-8	CASSNDRVAGNTIYF	TGTGCCAGCAGCAATGACAGGGTGGCTGGAAACACCATATATTTT
TRBD1	TRBJ1-1	many	TRBV3-1	CASSQAGGNTEAFF	TGTGCCAGCAGCCAAGCAGGGGGGAACACTGAAGCTTTCTTT
TRBD2	TRBJ2-5	-	TRBV6-2/TRBV6-3	CASSPWAGRAETQYF	TGTGCCAGCAGCCCATGGGCGGGGAGGGCAGAGACCCAGTACTTC
-	TRBJ1-1	-	TRBV2	CASSDAGRVTEASF	TGTGCCAGCAGTGATGCAGGGCGGGTCACTGAAGCTTCCTTT
-	TRBJ2-7	-	TRBV12-3/TRBV12-4	CASKRRGEQYF	TGTGCCAGCAAGAGACGCGGCGAGCAGTACTTC